One and the same sample provided the 2 T cell receptor beta chains below, sequenced in a study of T cells in women clearing cervical HPV infection. Profiling relied on immunoSEQ multiplex PCR, and the TCRdb table lists in-frame clones only, not all of them. This sample's clone table lists about 40,000 clones. The specimen sequenced was blood buffy coat. The receptors stem from a woman aged 18-69 years with a cervical HPV16 infection that either progressed to CIN3+ or cleared (not recorded which).

For this clone: The read gets to within 3 residues of the CDR3 end, and the germline J gene fills in the rest. The V call is TRBV10-3, the J call TRBJ1-4; D is ambiguous. V lost 0 bases and J 1 base, leaving 3 bases between the germline ends. Germline V lookup: CDR1 ENHRY, CDR2 SYGVKD. This CDR3 is 14 amino acids long. CDR3 loop: CAISESGTNEKLFF. The part of the CDR3 DNA that was read is TGTGCCATCAGTGAGTCCGGAACTAATGAAAAA.

Notes on this clone: The CDR3 end falls 3 residues outside the read, so it is completed with the germline J gene. V is TRBV20-1 and J is TRBJ1-2, with a tentative D call TRBD1 (5 bases). V dropped 6 bases and J dropped 0 bases, with 11 bases sitting between them. The CDR3 length is 13 residues. Germline V gene lookup returns CDR1 DFQATT and CDR2 SNEGSKA (reference sequence). The DNA read from the CDR3 is TGCAGTGCCGACAGAGGGACTAACTATGGC. Residues: CSADRGTNYG. The complete CDR3 reads CSADRGTNYGYTF.